This TCR beta chain comes out of a study of T cells in Graves' hyperthyroidism and ophthalmopathy. Study-wide findings and caveats: Using 13 V-J features, a model discriminated ophthalmopathy from stable hyperthyroidism.

Amplification yielded TCR beta CDR3 regions, with RNA transcripts as the source. The primer set for the first-round RT-PCR of the TCR CDR3 was HTBI. TCRdb reprocessed the multiplex PCR reads via MiXCR and lists one record per CDR3 protein. Seen here are about 400,000 distinct CDR3 sequences, approximately 25% observed once, and the top ten hold around 67%. This clonotype has just a few counts. Its specificity is unknown. Clinical symptoms, serum thyroxine, TRAb, thyroid ultrasound and orbital computed tomography informed diagnoses. The CDR3 covers 15 residues. Trimming cost V 5 bases and J 7 bases, with 18 bases left between them.

This TCR came from a man aged 45-60 years with Graves' hyperthyroidism. Source material: blood. This chain uses TRBV12-3 or TRBV12-4 with TRBJ2-1, with D possibly TRBD2 on 6 matching bases. The CDR3 DNA reads as TGTGCCAGCAGTCTCGGGAGAGCCTTGACGAATGAGCAGTTCTTC. It is translated as CASSLGRALTNEQFF.